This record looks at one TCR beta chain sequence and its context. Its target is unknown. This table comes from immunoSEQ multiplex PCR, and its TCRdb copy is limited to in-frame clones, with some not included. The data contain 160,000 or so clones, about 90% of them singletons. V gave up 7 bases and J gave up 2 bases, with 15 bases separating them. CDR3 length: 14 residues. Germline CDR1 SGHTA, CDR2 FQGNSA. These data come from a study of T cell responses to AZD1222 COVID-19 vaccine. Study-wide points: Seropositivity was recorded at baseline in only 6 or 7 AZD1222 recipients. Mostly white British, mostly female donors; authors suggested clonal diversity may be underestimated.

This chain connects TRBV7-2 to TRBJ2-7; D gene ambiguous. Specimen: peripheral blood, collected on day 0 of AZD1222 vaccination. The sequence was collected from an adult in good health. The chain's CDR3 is CASKVPGSTYEQYF. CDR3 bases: TGTGCCAGCAAGGTCCCCGGCAGCACCTACGAGCAGTACTTC.